This TCR beta chain was obtained from a study of cytomegalovirus exposure and HLA in healthy donors. This clone was seen a single time. The antigen remains unidentified. The PCR had 60 Vbeta and 13 Jbeta primers. The repertoire was sequenced with immunoSEQ multiplex PCR; TCRdb's copy has only in-frame clones and lacks some. The sample has about 180,000 clones; around four fifths are singletons. Study-wide results and caveats: Some V segments could not be told apart, so they were left out, TRBV6-2 and TRBV6-3 among them.

Germline V gives CDR1 MRHNA, CDR2 SNTAGT. This CDR3 region has 15 residues. Germline trimming cut 5 bases from V and 4 bases from J; bases unmatched to any gene: 5. The receptor was isolated from a man aged 18 to 35 in good health and CMV-seronegative. This chain connects TRBV6-4 to TRBJ2-3, with TRBD2 matching 11 bases. Source material: PBMCs. The CDR3 DNA reads TGTGCCAGCAGTCTAGCGGGAGGAGGGGCAGATACGCAGTATTTT. It specifies CASSLAGGGADTQYF.